The T cell receptor (beta chain) described here comes from a study of CD8+ T cells in alopecia areata. Whole-study context: By percentage of affected scalp area, the severity of treated patients was scored. Study-level points and caveats: Lesional scalp, especially alopecia totalis/universalis, showed higher clonality than normal scalp. Numerous expanded lesional clones remained in scalp and blood during tofacitinib.

As the sequencing template, cDNA was produced by extracting RNA and reverse transcribing it. Clones were read by immunoSEQ multiplex PCR, and TCRdb kept only the in-frame ones, dropping some. The repertoire holds 130,000 to 150,000 clones, with roughly 82% as singletons. This clone has just a few counts. The antigen is undetermined. Treatment specified: oral pan-JAK inhibitor, 5-10 mg twice daily. CD4+ and CD8+ T cells were sorted from PBMCs stained for CD3, CD4 and CD8. The CDR3 runs 17 residues. Germline lookup yields CDR1 SGHTA and CDR2 FQGNSA. J lost 5 bases, V lost 0 bases, and 6 bases had no gene match.

The chain uses TRBV7-2 and TRBJ2-1; TRBD2 matches 11 bases. This specimen was CD8+ T cells sorted from blood, taken at week 4, from a patient treated with tofacitinib. The receptor comes from a human donor with alopecia areata. CDR3 sequence reads: CASSLASGGARDNEQFF. Here the CDR3 DNA reads TGTGCCAGCAGCTTAGCTAGCGGGGGGGCTCGGGACAATGAGCAGTTCTTC.